A single T cell receptor (beta chain) is shown here with its context. This sample is drawn from a study of control samples from healthy donors and cancer patients. This table comes from immunoSEQ multiplex PCR, and its TCRdb copy is limited to in-frame clones, with some not included. Here the sample spans more than 75,000 clones, 85% to 90% being singletons. V was clipped by 0 bases and J by 3 bases, with 10 bases between them. Germline assignment: CDR1 SGHRS and CDR2 YFSETQ. There are 16 residues in the CDR3. The chain uses TRBV5-1 and TRBJ2-6, with D possibly being TRBD1 (5 bases). The sequencing input was blood. This clonotype was obtained from a man in his fifties or sixties in good health. The CDR3 nucleotides read TGCGCCAGCAGCTTGGCCACAGGTGGTGGGGCCAACGTCCTGACTTTC. The encoded protein is CASSLATGGGANVLTF.